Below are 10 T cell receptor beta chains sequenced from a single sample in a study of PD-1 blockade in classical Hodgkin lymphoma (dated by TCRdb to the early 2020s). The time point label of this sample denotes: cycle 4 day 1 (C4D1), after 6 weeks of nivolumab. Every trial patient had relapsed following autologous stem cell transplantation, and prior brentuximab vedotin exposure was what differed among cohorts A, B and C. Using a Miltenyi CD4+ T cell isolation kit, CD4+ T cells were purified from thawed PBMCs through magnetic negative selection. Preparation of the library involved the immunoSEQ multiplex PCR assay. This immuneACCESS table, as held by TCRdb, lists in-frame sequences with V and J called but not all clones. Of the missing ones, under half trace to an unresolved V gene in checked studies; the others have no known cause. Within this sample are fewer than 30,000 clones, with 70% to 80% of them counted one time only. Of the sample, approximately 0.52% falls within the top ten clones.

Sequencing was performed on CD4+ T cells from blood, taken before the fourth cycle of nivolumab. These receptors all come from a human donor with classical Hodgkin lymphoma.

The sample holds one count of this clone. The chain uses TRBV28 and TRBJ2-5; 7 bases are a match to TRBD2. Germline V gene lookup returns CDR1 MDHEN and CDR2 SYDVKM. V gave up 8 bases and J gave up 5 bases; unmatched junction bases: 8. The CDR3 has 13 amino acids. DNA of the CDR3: TGTGCCAGCGCGGGAGAGGGTCGGGAGACCCAGTACTTC. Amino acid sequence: CASAGEGRETQYF.

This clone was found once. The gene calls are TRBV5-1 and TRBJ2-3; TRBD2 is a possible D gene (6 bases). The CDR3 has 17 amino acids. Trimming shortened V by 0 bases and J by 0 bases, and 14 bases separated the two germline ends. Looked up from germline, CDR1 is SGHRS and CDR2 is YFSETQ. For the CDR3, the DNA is TGCGCCAGCAGCTTGGGGTTCGGGCGGGGTAGCACAGATACGCAGTATTTT. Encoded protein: CASSLGFGRGSTDTQYF.

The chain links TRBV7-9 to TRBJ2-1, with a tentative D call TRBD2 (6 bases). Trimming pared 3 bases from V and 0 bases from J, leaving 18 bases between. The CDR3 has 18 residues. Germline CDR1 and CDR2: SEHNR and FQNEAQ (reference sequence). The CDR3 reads CASSFIGGITSSYNEQFF. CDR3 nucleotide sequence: TGTGCCAGCAGCTTTATCGGCGGGATTACCAGCTCCTACAATGAGCAGTTCTTC.

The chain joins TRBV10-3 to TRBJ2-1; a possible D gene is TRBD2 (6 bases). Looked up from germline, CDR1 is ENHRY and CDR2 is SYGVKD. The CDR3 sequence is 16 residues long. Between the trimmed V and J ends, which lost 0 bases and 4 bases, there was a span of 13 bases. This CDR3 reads CAISESLAAPYNEQFF. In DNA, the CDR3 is TGTGCCATCAGTGAGTCGTTAGCGGCCCCATACAATGAGCAGTTCTTC.

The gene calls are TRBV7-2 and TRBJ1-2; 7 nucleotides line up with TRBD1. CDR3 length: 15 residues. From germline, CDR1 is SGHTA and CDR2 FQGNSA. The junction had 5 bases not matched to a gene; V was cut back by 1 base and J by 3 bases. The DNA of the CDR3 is TGTGCCAGCAGCTTAGTTCCTGGACAGGACTATGGCTACACCTTC. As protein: CASSLVPGQDYGYTF.

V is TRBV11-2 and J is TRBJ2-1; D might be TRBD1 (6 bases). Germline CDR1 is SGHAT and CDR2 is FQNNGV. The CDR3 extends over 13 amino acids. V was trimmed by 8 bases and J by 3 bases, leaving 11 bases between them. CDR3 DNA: TGTGCCAGCTCACAGGGAAACTACAATGAGCAGTTCTTC. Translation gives CASSQGNYNEQFF. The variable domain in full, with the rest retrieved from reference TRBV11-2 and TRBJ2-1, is EAGVAQSPRYKIIEKRQSVAFWCNPISGHATLYWYQQILGQGPKLLIQFQNNGVVDDSQLPKDRFSAERLKGVDSTLKIQPAKLEDSAVYLCASSQGNYNEQFFGPGTRLTVL.

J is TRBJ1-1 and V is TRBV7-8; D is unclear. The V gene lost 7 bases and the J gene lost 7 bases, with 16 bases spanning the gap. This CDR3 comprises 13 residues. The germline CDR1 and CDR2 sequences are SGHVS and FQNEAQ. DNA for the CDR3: TGTGCCAGCACCCAATCCTTACGCGGTGAAGCTTTCTTT. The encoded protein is CASTQSLRGEAFF. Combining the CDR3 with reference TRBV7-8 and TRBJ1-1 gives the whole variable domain GAGVSQSPRYKVAKRGQDVALRCDPISGHVSLFWYQQALGQGPEFLTYFQNEAQLDKSGLPSDRFFAERPEGSVSTLKIQRTQQEDSAVYLCASTQSLRGEAFFGQGTRLTVV.

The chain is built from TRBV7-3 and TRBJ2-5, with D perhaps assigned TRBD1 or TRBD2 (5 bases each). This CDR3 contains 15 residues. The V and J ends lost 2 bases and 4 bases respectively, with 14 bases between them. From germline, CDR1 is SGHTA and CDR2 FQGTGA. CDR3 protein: CASSLEPGTRETQYF. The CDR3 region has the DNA TGTGCCAGCAGCTTAGAGCCGGGGACCAGAGAGACCCAGTACTTC.

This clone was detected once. The CDR3 reads CASSLVGDEQYF. The CDR3 region has the DNA TGTGCCAGCAGTTTAGTAGGGGACGAGCAGTACTTC. This sequence joins TRBV28 and TRBJ2-7; D possibly corresponds to TRBD1 (5 bases). The CDR3 covers 12 residues. Trimming left V 2 bases short and J 5 bases short, with 7 bases between. The germline V gene encodes CDR1 MDHEN and CDR2 SYDVKM.

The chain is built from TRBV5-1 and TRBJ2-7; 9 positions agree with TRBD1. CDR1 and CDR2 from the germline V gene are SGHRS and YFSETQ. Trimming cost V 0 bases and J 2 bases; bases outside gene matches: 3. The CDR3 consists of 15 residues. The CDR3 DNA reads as TGCGCCAGCAGCTTGGGGGGGACAGGGACCTACGAGCAGTACTTC. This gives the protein CASSLGGTGTYEQYF.